The entry below describes one TCR beta chain. The sample is drawn from a study of T cell changes during pregnancy in multiple sclerosis. V was clipped by 0 bases and J by 6 bases, with 6 bases between them. The CDR3 runs 12 residues. Germline CDR1 is SQVTM and CDR2 is ANQGSEA. Assay: immunoSEQ multiplex PCR; the TCRdb copy retains only in-frame clones and omits some. The sample holds approximately 65,000 clones; around 94% are singletons and the top ten take roughly 3%. This clonotype was obtained from a female donor in good health, enrolled as a control in a pregnancy study. Sample: CD8+ T cells from peripheral blood mononuclear cells, taken in the third trimester of pregnancy. The rearrangement joins TRBV29-1 to TRBJ2-1; D is uncertain. The CDR3 loop is CSVEERLNEQFF. The CDR3 DNA reads as TGCAGCGTTGAAGAGAGGCTCAATGAGCAGTTCTTC.